Sequencing of this TCR beta chain was carried out in a study of T cell repertoires in cytomegalovirus infection. TCRdb recomputed calls from the reads with MiXCR, one row per CDR3 protein. This table holds around 290,000 distinct CDR3 sequences, roughly 23% found once. Germline V gene data show CDR1 as SGHRS and CDR2 as YFSETQ. The CDR3 is 16 amino acids. The V end lost 0 bases, the J end lost 0 bases, and 11 bases lay between the germline ends. This clonotype was counted only a few times. This rearrangement joins TRBV5-1 to TRBJ2-3; D gene uncertain. What was sequenced was PBMCs. This receptor was taken from a human donor in good health (CMV status not recorded). Some clones in this sample may be carry-over from other donors' samples. As DNA, the CDR3 is TGCGCCAGCAGCTTGGAGGGCGGTGCTAGCACAGATACGCAGTATTTT. Amino acid sequence: CASSLEGGASTDTQYF.